Reported below is one T cell receptor beta chain. The CDR3 is made up of 16 amino acids. Unmatched junction bases numbered 5, after V lost 4 bases and J lost 0 bases. Per germline, CDR1 SEHNR and CDR2 FQNEAQ (reference sequence). Clones were sequenced by immunoSEQ multiplex PCR, and TCRdb holds only the in-frame ones, with some missing. The sample includes under 7,500 clones, approximately 80% of them seen just once. This entry comes from a study of chemoradiotherapy in HPV16-positive cancers. V is TRBV7-9 and J is TRBJ2-3; 9 positions match TRBD2. The TCR sequence derives from a human donor with HPV-associated anogenital cancer. Sample: tumor tissue, taken from a patient who underwent chemoradiotherapy. This CDR3 reads CASSSGTSLSTDTQYF. The CDR3 DNA sequence: TGTGCCAGCAGCTCCGGGACTAGCCTGAGCACAGATACGCAGTATTTT.